A selection of T cell receptor beta chains follows, all from one sample in a study of CD8 T cells in ankylosing spondylitis. Via MiXCR, TCRdb re-called the 5' RACE reads, giving one row per CDR3 protein. Of about 350,000 distinct CDR3 sequences detected, approximately 20% appear once; the ten largest clones hold roughly 14%. Sequenced material: blood, either unsorted or a sorted T cell fraction (not recorded which). Every receptor here comes from a male donor with ankylosing spondylitis or in good health (not recorded which). CDR3s include the opening cysteine and the closing phenylalanine or tryptophan. A D gene is named only where the DNA matches it firmly. Clone size is given for some rows only: seen once, a few or many times, or a class if the clone is expanded.

cdr3_nt cdr3_aa v_call clone_size j_call cdr3_length d_call
TGTGCCAGCAGTTTCGCCGGGATCTCCTACGAGCAGTACTTC CASSFAGISYEQYF TRBV27 NA TRBJ2-7 14 NA
TGTGCCAGCAGCGACAGCGGGGGGTTGTACGAGCAGTACTTC CASSDSGGLYEQYF TRBV11-2 few TRBJ2-7 14 TRBD2
TGTGCCAGCAGAGAATTCAGGGAGAACACCGGGGAGCTGTTTTTT CASREFRENTGELFF TRBV2 few TRBJ2-2 15 NA
TGTGCCAGCAGCGCGGGACAGGGGCACTACAATGAGCAGTTCTTC CASSAGQGHYNEQFF TRBV7-9 NA TRBJ2-1 15 TRBD1
TGTGCCAGCGGAAAGGGGAACTTC CASGKGNF TRBV6-1 few TRBJ2-4 8 NA
TGTGCCAGCAGCGTAGTTGGCAGGGGGACAGATACGCAGTATTTT CASSVVGRGTDTQYF TRBV9 NA TRBJ2-3 15 TRBD1
TGCAGTGCTAGAGATCTGGGGGGTAAAACCTACGAGCAGTACTTC CSARDLGGKTYEQYF TRBV20-1 NA TRBJ2-7 15 NA
TGTGCCAGCAGACAGGTCCCGGATACGCAGTATTTT CASRQVPDTQYF TRBV2 NA TRBJ2-3 12 NA
TGTGCCAGCAGTGAATTCGGGTGGGGCACTGAAGCTTTCTTT CASSEFGWGTEAFF TRBV25-1 few TRBJ1-1 14 NA
TGCGCCAGCAGCCAGGTCGGGACTAGCGGCTACGAGCAGTACTTC CASSQVGTSGYEQYF TRBV4-1 NA TRBJ2-7 15 TRBD2
TGTGCCAGCAGGCCCCCACAGAACACTGAAGCTTTCTTT CASRPPQNTEAFF TRBV12-3/TRBV12-4 NA TRBJ1-1 13 NA
TGTGCCAGCAGCCAAGAGGGGGGGCGAAATGAGCAGTTCTTC CASSQEGGRNEQFF TRBV3-1 few TRBJ2-1 14 NA
TGTGCCAGCAGTGGACTAGCGGGATGGGAGACCCAGTACTTC CASSGLAGWETQYF TRBV6-1 many TRBJ2-5 14 TRBD2
TGCGCCAGCAGCCAGATCGGGGCCGCGGACGAGCAGTACTTC CASSQIGAADEQYF TRBV4-1 NA TRBJ2-7 14 NA
TGCAGCGTTGAAGCTACCCCTTACAATGAGCAGTTCTTC CSVEATPYNEQFF TRBV29-1 few TRBJ2-1 13 NA
TGTGCCAGCAGTGACAACACCCAGGGTTTGGGAGAGACCCAGTACTTC CASSDNTQGLGETQYF TRBV25-1 few TRBJ2-5 16 NA
TGCAGTGCCGGGGGGTTAGGGACTAGGAGCGGGAATGAGCAGTTCTTC CSAGGLGTRSGNEQFF TRBV20-1 NA TRBJ2-1 16 TRBD2
TGCAGTGCTAGACCTACCTTAGCGCTACGCACAGATACGCAGTATTTT CSARPTLALRTDTQYF TRBV20-1 NA TRBJ2-3 16 NA
TGTGCCAGCAGCTTAATCGGGACAGGGATTGAAAAACTGTTTTTT CASSLIGTGIEKLFF TRBV7-9 NA TRBJ1-4 15 TRBD1
TGTGCCACCAGTGATGGGACAGTGGGCCGGTTCTTC CATSDGTVGRFF TRBV24-1 NA TRBJ2-1 12 TRBD1
TGCAGCGTTGAAGACGGATACTATGGCTACACCTTC CSVEDGYYGYTF TRBV29-1 NA TRBJ1-2 12 NA
TGTGCCAGCAGTCCTCGGACAGGATTCACCGGGGAGCTGTTTTTT CASSPRTGFTGELFF TRBV27 NA TRBJ2-2 15 TRBD1
TGTGCCAGCAGCTTAGGTGGGGACGGGAACAATGAGCAGTTCTTC CASSLGGDGNNEQFF TRBV7-9 NA TRBJ2-1 15 NA
TGTGCCAGCAGTTTACAGGAGGCCTCTTCTGCGGAAGCTTTCTTT CASSLQEASSAEAFF TRBV28 many TRBJ1-1 15 NA
TGCGCCAGCAGCGAGGTGGTGGGCACAGATACGCAGTATTTT CASSEVVGTDTQYF TRBV4-1 few TRBJ2-3 14 NA
TGCAGCGTCGAGGGGGCAGGGAATTATGGCTACACCTTC CSVEGAGNYGYTF TRBV29-1 NA TRBJ1-2 13 TRBD1
TGCGCCAGCAGCCAAGGCCCAATGAACACTGAAGCTTTCTTT CASSQGPMNTEAFF TRBV4-1 few TRBJ1-1 14 NA
TGTGCCAGCAGTGAAAGGGACGGGACTCTCTACGAGCAGTACTTC CASSERDGTLYEQYF TRBV2 few TRBJ2-7 15 NA
TGTGCCAGCAGCAACCGGACCTTAGCGAATGAGCAGTTCTTC CASSNRTLANEQFF TRBV7-9 NA TRBJ2-1 14 NA
TGTGCCAGCAGCGTTTTTAGCGGGGGTTACACAGATACGCAGTATTTT CASSVFSGGYTDTQYF TRBV12-3/TRBV12-4 few TRBJ2-3 16 TRBD2
TGCAGCGTTGGGGGGATGGGGCCAGATACGCAGTATTTT CSVGGMGPDTQYF TRBV29-1 many TRBJ2-3 13 NA
TGTGCCACCGACGCCGGGGGATTCTCCTACAATGAGCAGTTCTTC CATDAGGFSYNEQFF TRBV24-1 once TRBJ2-1 15 NA
TGTGCCAGCAGCATAAGGGATCCCCCGTCCTACGAGCAGTACTTC CASSIRDPPSYEQYF TRBV11-2 few TRBJ2-7 15 NA
TGTGCCAGCAGTTACGAGACAGGGGGTTACGAGCAGTACTTC CASSYETGGYEQYF TRBV6-5 NA TRBJ2-7 14 TRBD1
TGTGCCAGCAGCTTTGCTAGCGGGGGGTTCACAGATACGCAGTATTTT CASSFASGGFTDTQYF TRBV7-9 NA TRBJ2-3 16 TRBD2